The 29 T cell receptor beta chains below come from one sample, sequenced in a study of blood T cell repertoires in COVID-19. Produced via immunoSEQ multiplex PCR; TCRdb's table is partial and in-frame only. This table holds some 74,000 clones, approximately 80% found once. The sequencing input was peripheral blood. Every receptor here comes from a human donor in a cohort sampled during active COVID-19.

This clone was seen only a few times. The rearrangement uses TRBV7-8 and TRBJ1-2; 7 bases match TRBD1. This CDR3 spans 15 amino acids. Germline V gene lookup returns CDR1 SGHVS and CDR2 FQNEAQ. V was clipped by 5 bases and J by 9 bases; unmatched bases: 15. The CDR3 region is CASSEQGQRGARYTF. The CDR3 nucleotides are TGTGCCAGCAGCGAGCAGGGACAGAGGGGGGCCCGCTACACCTTC.

V is TRBV5-1 and J is TRBJ1-2, with 7 bases fitting TRBD1. CDR1 is SGHRS and CDR2 is YFSETQ in the germline V gene. The J segment lost 4 bases and the V segment lost 4 bases, leaving 7 bases of the junction unmatched. This CDR3 has 14 residues. CDR3 DNA: TGCGCCAGCAGCGTAGAGGGGGCGGGCTATGGCTACACCTTC. Translated: CASSVEGAGYGYTF. Supplemented by reference TRBV5-1 and TRBJ1-2, the full variable domain reads KAGVTQTPRYLIKTRGQQVTLSCSPISGHRSVSWYQQTPGQGLQFLFEYFSETQRNKGNFPGRFSGRQFSNSRSEMNVSTLELGDSALYLCASSVEGAGYGYTFGSGTRLTVV.

This rearrangement joins TRBV7-2 to TRBJ2-1; D is undetermined. The CDR3 spans 16 residues. V lost 0 bases and J 1 base, leaving 10 bases between the germline ends. CDR1 is SGHTA, CDR2 FQGNSA, per germline. The CDR3 spells CASSLAPARSYNEQFF. The CDR3, as DNA: TGTGCCAGCAGCTTAGCGCCCGCGAGGTCCTACAATGAGCAGTTCTTC.

This clone came up once. This rearrangement joins TRBV4-3 to TRBJ1-2; 9 nucleotides align to TRBD1. The V segment lost 0 bases and the J segment 3 bases; nucleotides outside the gene matches: 8. Germline V gene lookup returns CDR1 LGHNA and CDR2 YSLEER. CDR3 length: 17 residues. The chain's CDR3 is CASSQDSSWDRDYGYTF. In DNA form, the CDR3 reads TGCGCCAGCAGCCAAGATTCGAGTTGGGACAGGGACTATGGCTACACCTTC.

This clone occurred once. This rearrangement joins TRBV3-1 (or the pseudogene TRBV3-2) to TRBJ2-1; 12 positions match TRBD2. The junction had 3 bases not matched to a gene; V was cut back by 3 bases and J by 3 bases. CDR1 and CDR2 (germline): LGHDT, YNNKEL (reference sequence). There are 16 residues in the CDR3. CDR3 in DNA: TGTGCCAGCAGCCACAGACTAGCGGGGGACTACAATGAGCAGTTCTTC. Protein product: CASSHRLAGDYNEQFF.

V is TRBV11-3 and J is TRBJ2-5, with a tentative D call TRBD1 (6 bases). The CDR3 length is 12 residues. The V gene lost 4 bases and the J gene lost 3 bases, with 6 bases spanning the gap. Germline CDR1 is SGHNT and CDR2 is YENEEA. CDR3 amino acids: CASSSGEETQYF. CDR3 DNA sequence: TGTGCCAGCAGCTCAGGGGAAGAGACCCAGTACTTC.

The chain joins TRBV5-6 to TRBJ2-7; 7 bases map to TRBD1. The CDR3 contains 14 residues. The germline gives CDR1 SGHDT, CDR2 YYEEEE. J lost 3 bases, V lost 5 bases, and 8 bases had no gene match. The CDR3: CASRRWTGDYEQYF. Here the CDR3 DNA reads TGTGCCAGCAGACGCTGGACAGGAGACTACGAGCAGTACTTC. Complete variable domain (other parts from reference TRBV5-6 and TRBJ2-7): DAGVTQSPTHLIKTRGQQVTLRCSPKSGHDTVSWYQQALGQGPQFIFQYYEEEERQRGNFPDRFSGHQFPNYSSELNVNALLLGDSALYLCASRRWTGDYEQYFGPGTRLTVT.

The chain uses TRBV12-3 or TRBV12-4 and TRBJ2-5, with 7 nucleotides matching TRBD2. The CDR3 totals 13 residues. V dropped 0 bases and J dropped 9; count of bases not matched to a gene: 4. CDR3 in amino acids: CASSLARGGPQYF. The CDR3 DNA is TGTGCCAGCAGTTTAGCGCGGGGAGGGCCCCAGTACTTC.

This clone was counted once. The chain couples TRBV5-4 to TRBJ2-1; D possibly corresponds to TRBD2 (7 bases). The CDR3 runs 16 residues. V shed 3 bases and J shed 7 bases, with 20 bases lying between them. CDR1 and CDR2 (germline): SGHNT, YYREEE (reference sequence). CDR3 loop: CASSSGGGGPRNEQFF. The CDR3 region has the DNA TGTGCCAGCAGCTCCGGAGGGGGAGGGCCGCGAAATGAGCAGTTCTTC.

The rearrangement links TRBV6-6 to TRBJ2-3; 7 bases map to TRBD2. The germline gives CDR1 MNHNY, CDR2 SVGAGI (reference sequence). Trimming took 5 bases from V and 0 from J; bases not matched to a gene: 8. This CDR3 comprises 16 residues. The CDR3 sequence is CASSKRRGTSTDTQYF. The CDR3 DNA reads as TGTGCCAGCAGTAAACGGCGGGGGACTAGCACAGATACGCAGTATTTT.

The chain's CDR3 is CASSQTTSTDTQYF. The CDR3 DNA sequence: TGTGCCAGCAGCCAAACGACTAGCACAGATACGCAGTATTTT. The genes are TRBV4-2 and TRBJ2-3; D remains ambiguous. Germline V gene lookup returns CDR1 LGHNA and CDR2 YNFKEQ. The V and J ends lost 2 bases and 0 bases respectively, with 6 bases between them. This CDR3 contains 14 residues.

This clone was seen only a few times. The V and J genes are TRBV5-4 and TRBJ1-1; 8 nucleotides match TRBD1. The CDR3 is made up of 15 amino acids. CDR1 and CDR2 (germline): SGHNT, YYREEE (reference sequence). J gave up 7 bases and V 6 bases, and 14 bases lay outside the gene matches. As DNA, the CDR3 is TGTGCCAGCAAGCTTGAGTCAGGGGGCACTGTTGAAGCTTTCTTT. This encodes CASKLESGGTVEAFF.

The chain couples TRBV18 to TRBJ1-5, with D maybe TRBD1 (6 bases). CDR3 length: 14 amino acids. The V gene's germline CDR1 is KGHSH and CDR2 LQKENI. The ends were cut back, 6 bases at V and 4 bases at J, with 13 bases in the middle. CDR3 sequence reads: CASSARGRNQPQHF. The CDR3 DNA sequence: TGTGCCAGCTCCGCCAGGGGAAGGAATCAGCCCCAGCATTTT.

In this sample, this clone turned up a few times. The J gene is TRBJ1-2, the V gene TRBV13; TRBD1 aligns across 9 bases. The trim removed 3 bases at V and 8 bases at J, leaving 4 bases unmatched. CDR1 PRHDT and CDR2 FYEKMQ come from the germline V gene (reference sequence). CDR3 length equals 13 residues. The CDR3 spells CASSLNGQGGYTF. The CDR3 region has the DNA TGTGCCAGCAGCTTGAACGGACAGGGGGGCTACACCTTC.

The chain is built from TRBV6-5 and TRBJ2-5, with 8 bases lining up with TRBD1. The junction had 1 base not matched to a gene; V was cut back by 6 bases and J by 1 base. The CDR3 is 13 amino acids. Germline loops: CDR1 MNHEY, CDR2 SVGAGI. The CDR3 DNA sequence: TGTGCCAGCAGCAGGGGGCTCCAAGAGACCCAGTACTTC. Translation: CASSRGLQETQYF.

In its sample, this clone was seen once. The chain combines TRBV7-6 with TRBJ2-1; 8 bases are shared with TRBD2. Trimming took 4 bases from V and 8 from J; bases not matched to a gene: 16. The CDR3 runs 17 residues. CDR1 and CDR2 from the germline V gene are SGHVS and FNYEAQ. The DNA of the CDR3 is TGTGCCAGCAGCTCCCCCGGGACTAGAGGGGAGAGGCATGAGCAGTTCTTC. This gives the protein CASSSPGTRGERHEQFF.

V usage is TRBV5-1 and J usage is TRBJ1-2; 9 bases match TRBD1. The junction had 11 bases not matched to a gene; V was cut back by 0 bases and J by 8 bases. CDR3 length: 16 residues. CDR1 is SGHRS and CDR2 is YFSETQ in the germline V gene. DNA of the CDR3: TGCGCCAGCAGCTTGGAGGGACAGGGTACCGCCGCGGGCTACACCTTC. It yields the protein CASSLEGQGTAAGYTF.

The chain uses TRBV3-1 (or the pseudogene TRBV3-2) and TRBJ2-5, with TRBD2 matching over 11 bases. This CDR3 has 16 amino acids. Germline V gene lookup returns CDR1 LGHDT and CDR2 YNNKEL (reference sequence). J was trimmed by 5 bases and V by 4 bases; bases with no gene match: 9. CDR3 in DNA: TGTGCCAGCAGCCCATCAACTAGCGGGGGATACGAGACCCAGTACTTC. It encodes CASSPSTSGGYETQYF.

This clone was observed a single time. This chain joins TRBV7-6 and TRBJ2-1, with TRBD2 matching 10 bases. CDR3 length: 15 residues. V lost 5 bases to trimming and J lost 4 bases; unmatched junction nucleotides: 5. Germline-derived CDR1 and CDR2 are SGHVS and FNYEAQ. In nucleotides, the CDR3 is TGTGCCAGCAGCCTTACTAGCGGGGAGTACAATGAGCAGTTCTTC. It codes for CASSLTSGEYNEQFF.

The chain is built from TRBV6-1 and TRBJ2-7; D remains unclear. The CDR3 is made up of 11 amino acids. The V end was cut by 3 bases, the J end by 4 bases, with 4 bases between. Germline CDR1 reads MNHNS; CDR2 reads SASEGT. The CDR3 coding sequence is TGTGCCAGCAGTGATTATTACGAGCAGTACTTC. Residues: CASSDYYEQYF.

The genes are TRBV30 and TRBJ1-2; no clear D. This CDR3 contains 12 residues. Looked up from germline, CDR1 is GTSNPN and CDR2 is SVGIG (reference sequence). The V end lost 5 bases, the J end lost 0 bases, and 7 bases lay between the germline ends. As DNA, the CDR3 is TGTGCCTGGGGCCCCACTAACTATGGCTACACCTTC. Translating gives CAWGPTNYGYTF.

The chain joins TRBV5-1 to TRBJ2-7; weak D call: TRBD2 (6 bases). Trimming removed 0 bases from V and 7 bases from J, with 17 bases in between. Germline V CDR1 and CDR2: SGHRS, YFSETQ. The CDR3 is made up of 15 amino acids. The CDR3 spells CASSLASSAVREQYF. CDR3 nucleotides: TGCGCCAGCAGCTTGGCCTCTAGCGCGGTCCGGGAGCAGTACTTC.

The genes are TRBV6-5 and TRBJ1-5; possible D gene TRBD1, 6 bases. Germline values: CDR1 MNHEY, CDR2 SVGAGI. V dropped 11 bases and J dropped 6 bases, with 20 bases sitting between them. The length of the CDR3 is 14 residues. CDR3 protein: CAGHPTRGIQPQHF. CDR3 DNA: TGTGCCGGCCACCCAACCAGGGGAATTCAGCCCCAGCATTTT.

This chain uses TRBV6-6 with TRBJ1-4, with D possibly matching TRBD1 (5 bases). The germline V gene encodes CDR1 MNHNY and CDR2 SVGAGI (reference sequence). Trimming took off 7 bases at V and 10 bases at J, with 19 bases between the two ends. The CDR3 loop spans 14 amino acids. The CDR3: CASIIGPVGGKLFF. The CDR3 DNA follows: TGTGCCAGCATTATCGGCCCCGTGGGGGGAAAACTGTTTTTT.

The chain combines TRBV24-1 with TRBJ1-2; D perhaps matches TRBD1 (5 bases). CDR1 is KGHDR and CDR2 is SFDVKD in the germline V gene. The V gene lost 4 bases and the J gene lost 0 bases, with 20 bases spanning the gap. CDR3 length equals 18 residues. DNA of the CDR3: TGTGCCACCAGTGACCGGAGGGGCGGGATCCAAGCTAACTATGGCTACACCTTC. Translating it yields CATSDRRGGIQANYGYTF.

Only one count was recorded for this clone. This chain joins TRBV7-9 and TRBJ2-6; 8 bases agree with TRBD1. The CDR3 is 16 residues long. V shed 6 bases and J 4 bases; nucleotides not matched to a gene: 8. Germline V gene data show CDR1 as SEHNR and CDR2 as FQNEAQ (reference sequence). CDR3 region: CASSLQGVGGANVLTF. CDR3 nucleotides: TGTGCCAGCAGTTTACAGGGGGTGGGCGGGGCCAACGTCCTGACTTTC.

This clone was seen a handful of times. The J gene is TRBJ1-5, the V gene TRBV7-2; D is unclear. V lost 1 base, J lost 0 bases, and 7 bases lay in between. This CDR3 comprises 15 residues. Germline V lookup: CDR1 SGHTA, CDR2 FQGNSA. In nucleotides, the CDR3 is TGTGCCAGCAGCTTAGGAGAATATAGCAATCAGCCCCAGCATTTT. It encodes CASSLGEYSNQPQHF.

This clone was picked up one time. The genes are TRBV13 and TRBJ2-7; 14 nucleotides agree with TRBD2. J was trimmed by 2 bases and V by 5 bases; bases with no gene match: 5. CDR1 and CDR2 (germline): PRHDT, FYEKMQ (reference sequence). This CDR3 spans 16 amino acids. For the CDR3, the DNA is TGTGCCAGCAGCCGCCGGACTAGCGGGGGGCCCTACGAGCAGTACTTC. This encodes CASSRRTSGGPYEQYF.

The chain couples TRBV28 to TRBJ1-6; 7 positions agree with TRBD1. The CDR3 is 15 amino acids. The germline V gene encodes CDR1 MDHEN and CDR2 SYDVKM. V was clipped by 6 bases and J by 6 bases; unmatched bases: 8. DNA for the CDR3: TGTGCCAGCAGCTCCTTTGGGACAGTTAATTCACCCCTCCACTTT. This sequence encodes CASSSFGTVNSPLHF.